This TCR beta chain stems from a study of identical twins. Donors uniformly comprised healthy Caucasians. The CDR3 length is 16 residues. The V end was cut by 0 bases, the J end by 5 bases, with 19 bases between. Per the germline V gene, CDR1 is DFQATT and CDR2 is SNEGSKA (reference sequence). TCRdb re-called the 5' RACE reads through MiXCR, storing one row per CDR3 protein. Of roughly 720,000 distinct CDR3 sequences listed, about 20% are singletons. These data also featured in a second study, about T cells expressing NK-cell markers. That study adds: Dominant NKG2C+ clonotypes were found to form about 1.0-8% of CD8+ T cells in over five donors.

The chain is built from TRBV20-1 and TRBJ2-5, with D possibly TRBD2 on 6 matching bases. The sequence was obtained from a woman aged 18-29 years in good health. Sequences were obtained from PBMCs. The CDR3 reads CSARDLNTGVGETQYF. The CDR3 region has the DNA TGCAGTGCTAGAGATTTAAATACGGGAGTCGGGGAGACCCAGTACTTC.